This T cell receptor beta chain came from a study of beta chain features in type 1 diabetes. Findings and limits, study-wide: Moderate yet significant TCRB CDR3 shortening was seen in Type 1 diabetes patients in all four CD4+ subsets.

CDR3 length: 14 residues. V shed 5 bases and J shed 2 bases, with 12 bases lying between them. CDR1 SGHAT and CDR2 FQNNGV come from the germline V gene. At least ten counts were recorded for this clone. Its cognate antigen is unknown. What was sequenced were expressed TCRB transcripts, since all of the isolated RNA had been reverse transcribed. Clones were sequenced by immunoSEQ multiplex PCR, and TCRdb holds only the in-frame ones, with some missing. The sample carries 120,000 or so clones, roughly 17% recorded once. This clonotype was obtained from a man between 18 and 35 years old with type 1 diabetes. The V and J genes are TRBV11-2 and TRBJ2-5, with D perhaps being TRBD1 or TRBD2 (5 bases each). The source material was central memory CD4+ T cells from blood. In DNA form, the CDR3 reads TGTGCCAGCAGCCGTATGGGACGGCAAGAGACCCAGTACTTC. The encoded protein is CASSRMGRQETQYF.